This T cell receptor (beta chain) was sequenced during a study of T cells in Graves' hyperthyroidism and ophthalmopathy. Amplification yielded TCR beta CDR3 regions, with RNA transcripts as the source. TCR CDR3 underwent first-round RT-PCR with the HTBI primer set. Each CDR3 protein is one row after TCRdb ran MiXCR on the multiplex PCR reads. The table records over 500,000 distinct CDR3 sequences, about 16% of them present only once. Germline values: CDR1 SGDLS, CDR2 YYNGEE. Trimming left V 6 bases short and J 4 bases short, with 16 bases between. CDR3 length equals 15 residues. The specimen sequenced was blood. This receptor was obtained from a young woman with Graves' ophthalmopathy. The V gene is TRBV9, the J gene TRBJ1-4; D might be TRBD1 (5 bases). CDR3 sequence reads: CASTPTGYLNEKLFF. CDR3 coding DNA: TGTGCCAGCACCCCAACAGGATACCTTAATGAAAAACTGTTTTTT. The full variable domain, rest sourced from reference TRBV9 and TRBJ1-4, is DSGVTQTPKHLITATGQRVTLRCSPRSGDLSVYWYQQSLDQGLQFLIQYYNGEERAKGNILERFSAQQFPDLHSELNLSSLELGDSALYFCASTPTGYLNEKLFFGSGTQLSVL.